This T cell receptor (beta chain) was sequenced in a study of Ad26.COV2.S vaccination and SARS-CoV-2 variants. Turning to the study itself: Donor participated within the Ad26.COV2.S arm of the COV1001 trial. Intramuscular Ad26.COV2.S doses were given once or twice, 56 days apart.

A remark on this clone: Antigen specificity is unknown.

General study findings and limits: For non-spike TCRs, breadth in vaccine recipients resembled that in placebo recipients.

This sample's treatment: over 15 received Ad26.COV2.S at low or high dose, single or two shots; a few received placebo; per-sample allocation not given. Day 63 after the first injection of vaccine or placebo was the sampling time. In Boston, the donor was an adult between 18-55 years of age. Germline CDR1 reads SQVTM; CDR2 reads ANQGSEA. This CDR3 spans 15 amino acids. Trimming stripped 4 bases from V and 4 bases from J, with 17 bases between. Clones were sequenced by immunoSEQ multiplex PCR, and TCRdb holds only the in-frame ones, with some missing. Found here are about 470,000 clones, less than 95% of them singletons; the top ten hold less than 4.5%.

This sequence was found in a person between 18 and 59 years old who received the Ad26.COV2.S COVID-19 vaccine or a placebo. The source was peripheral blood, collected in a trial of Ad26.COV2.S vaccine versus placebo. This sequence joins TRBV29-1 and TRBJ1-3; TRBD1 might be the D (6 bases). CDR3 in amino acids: CSVGHHRDTGNTIYF. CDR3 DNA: TGCAGCGTTGGACATCACCGGGACACGGGAAACACCATATATTTT.